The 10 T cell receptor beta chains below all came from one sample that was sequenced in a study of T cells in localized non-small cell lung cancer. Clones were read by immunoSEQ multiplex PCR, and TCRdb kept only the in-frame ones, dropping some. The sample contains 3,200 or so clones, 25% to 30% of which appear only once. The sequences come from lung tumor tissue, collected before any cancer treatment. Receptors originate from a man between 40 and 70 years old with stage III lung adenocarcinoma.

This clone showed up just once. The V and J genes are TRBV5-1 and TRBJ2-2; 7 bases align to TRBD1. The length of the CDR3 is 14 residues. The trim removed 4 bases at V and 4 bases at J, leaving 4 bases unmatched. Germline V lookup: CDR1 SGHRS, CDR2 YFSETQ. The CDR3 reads CASSQGTVTGELFF. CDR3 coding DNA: TGCGCCAGCAGCCAGGGGACAGTCACCGGGGAGCTGTTTTTT.

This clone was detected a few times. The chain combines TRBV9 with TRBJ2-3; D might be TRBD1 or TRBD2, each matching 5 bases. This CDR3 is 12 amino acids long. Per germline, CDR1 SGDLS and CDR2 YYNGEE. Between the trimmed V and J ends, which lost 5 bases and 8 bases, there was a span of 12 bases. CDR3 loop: CASSGDGGTQYF. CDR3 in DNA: TGTGCCAGCAGTGGGGATGGGGGTACGCAGTATTTT. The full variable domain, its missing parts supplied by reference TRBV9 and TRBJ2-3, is DSGVTQTPKHLITATGQRVTLRCSPRSGDLSVYWYQQSLDQGLQFLIQYYNGEERAKGNILERFSAQQFPDLHSELNLSSLELGDSALYFCASSGDGGTQYFGPGTRLTVL.

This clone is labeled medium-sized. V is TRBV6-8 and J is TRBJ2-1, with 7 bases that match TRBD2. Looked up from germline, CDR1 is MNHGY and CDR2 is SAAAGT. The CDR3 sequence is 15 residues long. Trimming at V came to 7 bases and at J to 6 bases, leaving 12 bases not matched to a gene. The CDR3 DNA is TGTGCCAGCAATGGTTTCAAGGCGGGAGCCAATGAGCAGTTCTTC. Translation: CASNGFKAGANEQFF.

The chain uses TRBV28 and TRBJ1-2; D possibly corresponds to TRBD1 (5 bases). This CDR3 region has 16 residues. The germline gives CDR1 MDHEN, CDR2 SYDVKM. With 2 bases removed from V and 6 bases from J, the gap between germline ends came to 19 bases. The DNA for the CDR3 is TGTGCCAGCAGTTTAGGGCGGATCGACCGGGGGGATGGCTACACCTTC. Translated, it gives CASSLGRIDRGDGYTF.

For the CDR3, the DNA is TGTGCCAGCAGGGGACTAGCGGGAGGGCCAGATACGCAGTATTTT. It is translated as CASRGLAGGPDTQYF. The chain combines TRBV6-8 with TRBJ2-3; 16 bases match TRBD2. CDR1 and CDR2 from the germline V gene are MNHGY and SAAAGT. This CDR3 region has 15 residues. Trimming cost V 6 bases and J 4 bases; bases outside gene matches: 1.

CDR3 in DNA: TGTGCTAGTGGTTTGGACGCTCGACAGGGTACGCAGTATTTT. Protein sequence: CASGLDARQGTQYF. This rearrangement joins TRBV12-5 to TRBJ2-3; 7 bases align to TRBD1. Germline CDR1 and CDR2: LGHNT and FRNRAP. V was clipped by 1 base and J by 8 bases; unmatched bases: 6. The CDR3 contains 14 residues.

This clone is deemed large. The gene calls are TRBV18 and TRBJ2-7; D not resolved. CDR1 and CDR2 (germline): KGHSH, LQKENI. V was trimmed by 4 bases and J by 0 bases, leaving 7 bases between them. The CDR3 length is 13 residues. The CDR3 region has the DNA TGTGCCAGCTCACTGACCCCCTCCTACGAGCAGTACTTC. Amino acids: CASSLTPSYEQYF.

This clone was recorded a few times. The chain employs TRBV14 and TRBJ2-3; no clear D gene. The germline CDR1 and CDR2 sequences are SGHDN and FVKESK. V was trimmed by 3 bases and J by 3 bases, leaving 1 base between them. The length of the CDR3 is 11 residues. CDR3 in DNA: TGTGCCAGCAGCCATACAGATACGCAGTATTTT. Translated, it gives CASSHTDTQYF.

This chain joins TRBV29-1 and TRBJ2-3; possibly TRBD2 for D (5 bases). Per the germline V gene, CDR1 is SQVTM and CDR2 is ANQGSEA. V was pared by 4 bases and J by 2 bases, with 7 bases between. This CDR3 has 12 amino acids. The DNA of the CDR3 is TGCAGCGTTGTGAGGGCCACAGATACGCAGTATTTT. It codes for CSVVRATDTQYF.

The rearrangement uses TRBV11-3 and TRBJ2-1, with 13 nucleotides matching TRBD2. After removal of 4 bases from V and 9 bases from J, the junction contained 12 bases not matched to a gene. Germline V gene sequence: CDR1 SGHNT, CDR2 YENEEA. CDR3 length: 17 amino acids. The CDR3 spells CASSSIIGLAGVTEQFF. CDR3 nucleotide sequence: TGTGCCAGCAGCTCTATCATAGGACTAGCGGGAGTCACTGAGCAGTTCTTC.